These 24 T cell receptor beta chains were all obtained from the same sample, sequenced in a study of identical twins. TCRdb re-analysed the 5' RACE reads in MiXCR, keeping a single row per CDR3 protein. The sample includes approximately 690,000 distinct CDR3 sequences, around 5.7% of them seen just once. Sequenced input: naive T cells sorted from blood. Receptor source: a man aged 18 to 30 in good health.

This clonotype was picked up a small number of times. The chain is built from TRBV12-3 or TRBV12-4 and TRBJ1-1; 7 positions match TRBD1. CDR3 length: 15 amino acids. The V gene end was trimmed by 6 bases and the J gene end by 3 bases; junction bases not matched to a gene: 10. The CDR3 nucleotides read TGTGCCAGCAGCCGAAAAACCACAGGGGACACTGAAGCTTTCTTT. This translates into CASSRKTTGDTEAFF.

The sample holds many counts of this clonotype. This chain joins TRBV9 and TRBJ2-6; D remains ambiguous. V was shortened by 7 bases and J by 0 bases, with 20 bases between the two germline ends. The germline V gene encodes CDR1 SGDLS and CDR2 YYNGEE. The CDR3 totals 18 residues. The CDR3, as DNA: TGTGCCAGCGGTCCCCCTGGCAGCTCTAGCTCTGGGGCCAACGTCCTGACTTTC. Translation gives CASGPPGSSSSGANVLTF.

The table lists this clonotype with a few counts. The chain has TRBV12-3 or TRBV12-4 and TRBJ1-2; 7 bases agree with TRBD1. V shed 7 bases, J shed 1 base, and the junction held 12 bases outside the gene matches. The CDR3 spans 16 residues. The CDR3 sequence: CASMRDRSLLNYGYTF. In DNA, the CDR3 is TGTGCCAGCATGCGGGACAGATCCCTTCTTAACTATGGCTACACCTTC.

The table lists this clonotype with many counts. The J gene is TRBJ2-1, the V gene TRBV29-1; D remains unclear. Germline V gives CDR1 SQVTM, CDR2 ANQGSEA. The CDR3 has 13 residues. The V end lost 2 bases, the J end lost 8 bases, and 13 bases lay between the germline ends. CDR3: CSVETAKDHEQFF. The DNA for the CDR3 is TGCAGCGTTGAAACCGCCAAGGACCATGAGCAGTTCTTC.

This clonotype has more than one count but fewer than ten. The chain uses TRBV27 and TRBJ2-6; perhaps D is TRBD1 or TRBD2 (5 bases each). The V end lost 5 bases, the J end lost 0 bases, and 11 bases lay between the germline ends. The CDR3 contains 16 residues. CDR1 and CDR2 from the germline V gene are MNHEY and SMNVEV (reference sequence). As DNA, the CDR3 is TGTGCCAGCAGTCCCTCAGGGAGCTCTGGGGCCAACGTCCTGACTTTC. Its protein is CASSPSGSSGANVLTF.

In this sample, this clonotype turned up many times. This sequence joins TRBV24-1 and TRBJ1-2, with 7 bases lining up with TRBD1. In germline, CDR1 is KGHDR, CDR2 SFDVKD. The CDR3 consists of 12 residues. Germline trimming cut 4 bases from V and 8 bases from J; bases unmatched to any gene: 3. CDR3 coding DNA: TGTGCCACCAGTGACGAGACAGGGGGCTACACCTTC. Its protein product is CATSDETGGYTF.

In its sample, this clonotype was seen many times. This CDR3 reads CASSGRGRGSTEAFF. DNA for the CDR3: TGTGCCAGCAGTGGTCGAGGACGGGGGAGCACTGAAGCTTTCTTT. The rearrangement uses TRBV6-1 and TRBJ1-1, with TRBD1 as a possible D gene (5 bases). This CDR3 has 15 amino acids. The V gene's germline CDR1 is MNHNS and CDR2 SASEGT. Trimming took off 4 bases at V and 4 bases at J, with 16 bases between the two ends.

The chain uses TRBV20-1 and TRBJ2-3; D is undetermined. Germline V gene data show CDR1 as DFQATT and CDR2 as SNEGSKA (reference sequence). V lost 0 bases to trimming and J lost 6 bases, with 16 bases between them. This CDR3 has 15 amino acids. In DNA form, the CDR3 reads TGCAGTGCTAGAGAGCCCCGCCTACCCGCGGATACGCAGTATTTT. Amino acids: CSAREPRLPADTQYF.

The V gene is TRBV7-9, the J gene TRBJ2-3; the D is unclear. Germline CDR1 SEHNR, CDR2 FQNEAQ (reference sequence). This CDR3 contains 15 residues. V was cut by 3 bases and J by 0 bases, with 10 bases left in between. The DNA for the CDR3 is TGTGCCAGCAGCTTTACCGTGAGAAGCACAGATACGCAGTATTTT. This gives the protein CASSFTVRSTDTQYF.

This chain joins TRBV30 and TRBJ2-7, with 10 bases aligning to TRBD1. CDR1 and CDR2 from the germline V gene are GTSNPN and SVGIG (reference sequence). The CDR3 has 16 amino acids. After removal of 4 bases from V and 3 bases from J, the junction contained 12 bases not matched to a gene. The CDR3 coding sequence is TGTGCCTGGACCCCGGGACAGGGGATTACCTTCTACGAGCAGTACTTC. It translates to CAWTPGQGITFYEQYF.

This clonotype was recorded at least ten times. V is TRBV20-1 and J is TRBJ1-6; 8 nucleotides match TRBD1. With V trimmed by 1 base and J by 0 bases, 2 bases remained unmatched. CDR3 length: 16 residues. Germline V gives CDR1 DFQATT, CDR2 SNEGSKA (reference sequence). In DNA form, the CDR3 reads TGCAGTGCTAGAGGGGACAGGAGCTCCTATAATTCACCCCTCCACTTT. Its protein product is CSARGDRSSYNSPLHF.

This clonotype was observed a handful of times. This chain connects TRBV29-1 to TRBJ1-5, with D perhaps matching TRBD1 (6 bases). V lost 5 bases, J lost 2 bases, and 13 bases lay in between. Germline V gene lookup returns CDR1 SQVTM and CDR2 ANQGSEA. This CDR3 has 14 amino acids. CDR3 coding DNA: TGCAGCGTTAGCACAGGGACGGGCAATCAGCCCCAGCATTTT. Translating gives CSVSTGTGNQPQHF.

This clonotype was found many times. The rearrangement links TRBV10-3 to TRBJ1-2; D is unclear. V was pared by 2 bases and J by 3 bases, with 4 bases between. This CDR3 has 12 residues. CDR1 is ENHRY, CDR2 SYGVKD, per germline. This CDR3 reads CAISERYYGYTF. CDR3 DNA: TGTGCCATCAGTGAGCGATACTATGGCTACACCTTC.

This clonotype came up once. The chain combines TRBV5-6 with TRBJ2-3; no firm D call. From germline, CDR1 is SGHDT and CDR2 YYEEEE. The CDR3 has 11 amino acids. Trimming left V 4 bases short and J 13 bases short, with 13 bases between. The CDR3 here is CASSQATNKYF. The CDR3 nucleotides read TGTGCCAGCAGCCAAGCGACCAATAAGTATTTT.

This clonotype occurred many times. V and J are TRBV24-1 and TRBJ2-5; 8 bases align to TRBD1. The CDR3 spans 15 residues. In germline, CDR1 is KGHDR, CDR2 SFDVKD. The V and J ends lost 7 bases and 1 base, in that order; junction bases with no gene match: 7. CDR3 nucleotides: TGTGCCACCAGCAAGAGACAGGGGCTCCAAGAGACCCAGTACTTC. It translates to CATSKRQGLQETQYF.

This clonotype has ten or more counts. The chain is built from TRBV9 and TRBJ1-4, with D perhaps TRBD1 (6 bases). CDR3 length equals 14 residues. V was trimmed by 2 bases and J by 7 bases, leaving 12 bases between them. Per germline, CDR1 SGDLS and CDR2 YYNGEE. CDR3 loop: CASSVNRDSEKLFF. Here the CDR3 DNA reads TGTGCCAGCAGCGTGAACAGGGACTCTGAAAAACTGTTTTTT.

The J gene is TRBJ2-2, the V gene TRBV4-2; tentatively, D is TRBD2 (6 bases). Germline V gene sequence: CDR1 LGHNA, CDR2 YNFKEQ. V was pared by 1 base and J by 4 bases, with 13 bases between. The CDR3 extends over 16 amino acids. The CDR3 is CASSQAGAFSTGELFF. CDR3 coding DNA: TGTGCCAGCAGCCAAGCGGGAGCTTTTTCCACCGGGGAGCTGTTTTTT.

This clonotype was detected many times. CDR3 sequence: CSVVPGQETQYF. CDR3 coding DNA: TGCAGCGTTGTCCCCGGCCAAGAGACCCAGTACTTC. The chain has TRBV29-1 and TRBJ2-5; no firm D call. The length of the CDR3 is 12 residues. Germline CDR1 is SQVTM and CDR2 is ANQGSEA. The V end was cut by 4 bases, the J end by 1 base, with 7 bases between.

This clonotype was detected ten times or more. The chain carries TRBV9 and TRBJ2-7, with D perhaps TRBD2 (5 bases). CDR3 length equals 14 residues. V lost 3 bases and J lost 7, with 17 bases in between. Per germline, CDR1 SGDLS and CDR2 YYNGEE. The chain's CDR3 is CASSGTPTGWEQYF. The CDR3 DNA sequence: TGTGCCAGCAGCGGAACACCCACGGGATGGGAGCAGTACTTC.

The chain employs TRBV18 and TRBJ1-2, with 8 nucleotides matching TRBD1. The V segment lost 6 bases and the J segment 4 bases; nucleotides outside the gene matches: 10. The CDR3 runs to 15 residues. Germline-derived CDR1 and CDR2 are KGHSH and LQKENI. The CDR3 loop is CASSLPDRGGYGYTF. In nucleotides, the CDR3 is TGTGCCAGCTCCCTACCTGACAGGGGAGGCTATGGCTACACCTTC.

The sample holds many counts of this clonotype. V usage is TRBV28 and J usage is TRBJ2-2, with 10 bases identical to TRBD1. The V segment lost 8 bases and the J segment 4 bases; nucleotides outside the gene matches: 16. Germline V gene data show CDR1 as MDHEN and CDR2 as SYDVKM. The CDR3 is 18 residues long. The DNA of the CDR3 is TGTGCCAGCCTAAAAATCCGGGACAGGGGACGCGTCACCGGGGAGCTGTTTTTT. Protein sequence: CASLKIRDRGRVTGELFF.

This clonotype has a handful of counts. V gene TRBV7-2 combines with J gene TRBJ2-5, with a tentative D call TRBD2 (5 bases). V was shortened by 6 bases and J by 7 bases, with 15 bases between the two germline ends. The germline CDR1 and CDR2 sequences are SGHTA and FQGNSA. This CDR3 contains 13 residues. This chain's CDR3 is CASSGLTVGTQYF. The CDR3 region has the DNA TGTGCCAGCAGTGGACTCACAGTCGGGACCCAGTACTTC. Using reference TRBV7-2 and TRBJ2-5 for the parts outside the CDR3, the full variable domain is GAGVSQSPSNKVTEKGKDVELRCDPISGHTALYWYRQSLGQGLEFLIYFQGNSAPDKSGLPSDRFSAERTGGSVSTLTIQRTQQEDSAVYLCASSGLTVGTQYFGPGTRLLVL.

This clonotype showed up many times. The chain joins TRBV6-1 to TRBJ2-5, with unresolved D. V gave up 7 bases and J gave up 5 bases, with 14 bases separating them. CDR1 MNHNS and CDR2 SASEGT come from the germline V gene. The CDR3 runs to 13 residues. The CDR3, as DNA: TGTGCCAGCAAACGGCCTAGTCTGGAGACCCAGTACTTC. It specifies CASKRPSLETQYF.

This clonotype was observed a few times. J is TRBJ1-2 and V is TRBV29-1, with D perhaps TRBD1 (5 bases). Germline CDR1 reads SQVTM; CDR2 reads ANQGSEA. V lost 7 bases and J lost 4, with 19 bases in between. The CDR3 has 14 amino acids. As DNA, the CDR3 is TGCAGCGCGGGTGGGACTGACAGCTCCTATGGCTACACCTTC. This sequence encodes CSAGGTDSSYGYTF.